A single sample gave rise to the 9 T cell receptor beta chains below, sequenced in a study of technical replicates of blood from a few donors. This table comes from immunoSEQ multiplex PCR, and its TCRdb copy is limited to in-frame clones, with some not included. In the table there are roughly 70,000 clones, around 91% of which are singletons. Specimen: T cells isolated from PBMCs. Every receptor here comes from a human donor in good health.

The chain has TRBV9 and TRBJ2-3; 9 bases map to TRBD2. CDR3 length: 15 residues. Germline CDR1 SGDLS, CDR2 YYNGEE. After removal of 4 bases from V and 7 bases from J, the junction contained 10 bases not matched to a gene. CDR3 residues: CASSPQAGGTNTQYF. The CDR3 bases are TGTGCCAGCAGCCCACAGGCGGGAGGGACTAATACGCAGTATTTT.

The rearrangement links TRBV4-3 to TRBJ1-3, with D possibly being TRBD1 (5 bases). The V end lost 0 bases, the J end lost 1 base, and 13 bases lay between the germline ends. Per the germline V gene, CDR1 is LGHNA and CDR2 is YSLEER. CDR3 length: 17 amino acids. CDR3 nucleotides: TGCGCCAGCAGCCAAGAGACCGACAGCTGGTCTGGAAACACCATATATTTT. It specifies CASSQETDSWSGNTIYF.

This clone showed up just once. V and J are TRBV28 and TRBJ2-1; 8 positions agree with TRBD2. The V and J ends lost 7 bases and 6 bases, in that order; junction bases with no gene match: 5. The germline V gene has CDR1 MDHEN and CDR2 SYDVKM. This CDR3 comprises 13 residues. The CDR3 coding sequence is TGTGCCAGCACCGAGGGGACTAGCAATGAGCAGTTCTTC. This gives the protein CASTEGTSNEQFF.

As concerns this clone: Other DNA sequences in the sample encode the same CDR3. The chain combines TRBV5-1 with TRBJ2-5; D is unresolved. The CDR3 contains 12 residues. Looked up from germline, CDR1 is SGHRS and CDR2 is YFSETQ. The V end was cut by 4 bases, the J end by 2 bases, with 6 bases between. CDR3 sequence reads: CASSPNQETQYF. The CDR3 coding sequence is TGCGCCAGCAGCCCCAATCAAGAGACCCAGTACTTC.

As DNA, the CDR3 is TGTGCCAGCAGCCGACGGGGGACTAGCGGGAAGTACGAGCAGTACTTC. Translated: CASSRRGTSGKYEQYF. The chain joins TRBV14 to TRBJ2-7; the match to TRBD2 covers 13 bases. CDR1 is SGHDN and CDR2 is FVKESK in the germline V gene. This CDR3 region has 16 residues. J was trimmed by 4 bases and V by 4 bases; bases with no gene match: 7.

CDR3 protein: CASNPRGRAADTQYF. In DNA, the CDR3 is TGTGCCAGCAACCCTAGGGGCAGGGCGGCAGATACGCAGTATTTT. V and J are TRBV6-5 and TRBJ2-3, with D perhaps matching TRBD1 (5 bases). V lost 7 bases, J lost 4 bases, and 18 bases lay in between. The CDR3 has 15 amino acids. Germline CDR1 and CDR2: MNHEY and SVGAGI.

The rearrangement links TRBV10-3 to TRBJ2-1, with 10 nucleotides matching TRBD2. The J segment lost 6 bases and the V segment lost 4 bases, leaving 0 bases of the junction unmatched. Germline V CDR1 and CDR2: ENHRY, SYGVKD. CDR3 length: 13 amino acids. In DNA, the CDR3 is TGTGCCATCAGTGCTAGCGGGAGCAATGAGCAGTTCTTC. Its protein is CAISASGSNEQFF.

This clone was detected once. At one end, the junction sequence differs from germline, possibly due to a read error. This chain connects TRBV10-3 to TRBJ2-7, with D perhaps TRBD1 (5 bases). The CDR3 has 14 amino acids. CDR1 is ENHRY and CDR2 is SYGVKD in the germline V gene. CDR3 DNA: TGTGCCATCAGTGAGCGTAGGGGCTCCGACGAGCAGTACTTC. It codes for CAISERRGSDEQYF.

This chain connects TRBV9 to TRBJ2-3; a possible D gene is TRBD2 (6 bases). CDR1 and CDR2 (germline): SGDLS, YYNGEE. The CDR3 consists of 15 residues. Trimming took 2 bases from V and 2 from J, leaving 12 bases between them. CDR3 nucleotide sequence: TGTGCCAGCAGCGTCGTGGGGGAGGTCACAGATACGCAGTATTTT. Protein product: CASSVVGEVTDTQYF.